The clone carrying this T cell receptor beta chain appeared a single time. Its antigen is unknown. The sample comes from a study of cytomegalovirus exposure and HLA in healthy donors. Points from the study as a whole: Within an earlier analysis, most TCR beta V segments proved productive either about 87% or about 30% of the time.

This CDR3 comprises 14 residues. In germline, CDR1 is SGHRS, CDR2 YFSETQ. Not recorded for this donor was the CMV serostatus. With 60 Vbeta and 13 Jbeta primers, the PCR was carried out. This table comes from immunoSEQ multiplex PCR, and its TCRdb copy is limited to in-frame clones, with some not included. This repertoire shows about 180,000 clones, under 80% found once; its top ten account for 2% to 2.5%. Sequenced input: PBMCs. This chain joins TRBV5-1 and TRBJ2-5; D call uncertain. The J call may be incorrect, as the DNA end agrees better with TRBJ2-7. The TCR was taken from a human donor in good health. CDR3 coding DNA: TGCGCCAGCAGCTTGGCTCCAGGCCCCTACGAGCAGTACTTC. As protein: CASSLAPGPYEQYF.